This T cell receptor beta chain derives from a study of cytomegalovirus exposure and HLA in healthy donors. Study results and caveats: An analysis done earlier found most TCR beta V segments productive about 90% or about 30% of the time.

Researchers ran the PCR with 60 Vbeta and 13 Jbeta primers. Data came from immunoSEQ multiplex PCR; TCRdb stores just in-frame clones and leaves some out. The sample holds some 150,000 clones, approximately 77% seen once. Comments on this clone: The antigen is unknown.

The sequenced sample consisted of PBMCs. The source of this sequence is a woman in her thirties or forties in good health and CMV-seronegative.

The CDR3 loop is CASRRQDQETQYF. CDR3 nucleotide sequence: TGCGCCAGCAGGAGACAGGACCAAGAGACCCAGTACTTC. The chain links TRBV5-1 to TRBJ2-5, with a weak D call TRBD1 (6 bases). Germline lookup yields CDR1 SGHRS and CDR2 YFSETQ. CDR3 size: 13 residues. The V and J ends lost 5 bases and 0 bases respectively, with 8 bases between them.